This TCR beta chain comes out of a study of blood T cell repertoires in COVID-19. For the study at large: Researchers got acute and convalescent COVID-19 samples from the United States, Italy and Spain. T cells, B-cell-depleted T cells, or PBMCs supplied cDNA or gDNA.

Germline V CDR1 and CDR2: SGHRS, YFSETQ. The CDR3 covers 16 residues. The V gene lost 3 bases and the J gene lost 5 bases, with 17 bases spanning the gap. As processed by the authors: Estimates of nucleated cell counts were drawn from the amplification of reference gene primers. The repertoire was sequenced with immunoSEQ multiplex PCR; TCRdb's copy has only in-frame clones and lacks some. That table is the source of V, J and clone size, and D and trimming were worked out from the DNA. The sample has 250,000 to 300,000 clones, approximately 85% seen once. This chain uses TRBV5-1 with TRBJ1-4; D is unresolved. The sequence came from a man aged 50 or older with active or convalescent COVID-19. Source material: peripheral blood. CDR3 residues: CASSSRRREENEKLFF. The CDR3 nucleotides read TGCGCCAGCAGCTCCCGCCGGAGAGAGGAGAATGAAAAACTGTTTTTT.